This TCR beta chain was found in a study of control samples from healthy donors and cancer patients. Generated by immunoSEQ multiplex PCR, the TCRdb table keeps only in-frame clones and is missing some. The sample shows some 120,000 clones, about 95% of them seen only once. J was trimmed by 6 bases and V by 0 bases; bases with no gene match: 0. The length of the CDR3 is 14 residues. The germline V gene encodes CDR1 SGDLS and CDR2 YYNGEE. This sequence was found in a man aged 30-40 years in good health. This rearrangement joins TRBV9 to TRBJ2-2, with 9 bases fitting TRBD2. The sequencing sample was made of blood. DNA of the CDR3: TGTGCCAGCAGCGTAGAGCGGGGGGCCGGGGAGCTGTTTTTT. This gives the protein CASSVERGAGELFF.